This T cell receptor (beta chain) derives from a study of blood T cell repertoires in COVID-19. Two negative PCRs, clearance, or symptom resolution characterized the recovered Cohort 3 donors. How the authors handled the data: Cell counts per sample came from amplifying reference gene primers. Sequencing used immunoSEQ multiplex PCR; TCRdb keeps in-frame clones, though not all of them. V, J and clone size derive from that table, while D and trimming were established from the DNA sequence. The table shows around 190,000 clones, with around 85% occurring only once. Germline V gives CDR1 SGHVS, CDR2 FNYEAQ. The CDR3 sequence is 15 residues long. Trimming took 2 bases from V and 8 from J; bases not matched to a gene: 11.

V is TRBV7-6 and J is TRBJ1-2, with TRBD1 matching 7 bases. Sequencing was done on a sample of PBMCs or T cells enriched from blood (not recorded which). This sequence was found in a woman in her 30s who had recovered from COVID-19. The DNA for the CDR3 is TGTGCCAGCAGCTTATATTTACAGGGGTCTGGCGGCTACACCTTC. This encodes CASSLYLQGSGGYTF.